The 23 T cell receptor beta chains reported below all come from one sample, sequenced in a study of cytotoxic CD8 clonotypes in ibrutinib-treated CLL. Some clones are missing from TCRdb's copy, which holds only in-frame ones; the method was immunoSEQ multiplex PCR. Among roughly 330,000 clones listed, roughly two thirds were seen once. The sequenced sample was PBMCs, obtained after 36 months of ibrutinib treatment. These receptors were taken from a human donor with chronic lymphocytic leukemia.

The count of this clone is one. The chain uses TRBV27 and TRBJ1-3; maybe TRBD1 (6 bases). The CDR3 runs to 13 residues. The germline CDR1 and CDR2 sequences are MNHEY and SMNVEV (reference sequence). CDR3 loop: CAEGGNSGNTIYF. In DNA, the CDR3 is TGTGCTGAGGGGGGGAACTCTGGAAACACCATATATTTT.

V gene TRBV7-9 combines with J gene TRBJ2-3; TRBD2 matches at 7 bases. J gave up 6 bases and V 4 bases, and 1 base lay outside the gene matches. This CDR3 is built from 12 residues. CDR1 is SEHNR and CDR2 is FQNEAQ in the germline V gene (reference sequence). CDR3 in amino acids: CASSSLADTQYF. CDR3 coding DNA: TGTGCCAGCAGCTCACTAGCGGATACGCAGTATTTT.

The chain employs TRBV7-8 and TRBJ2-7; weak D call: TRBD2 (6 bases). V lost 6 bases and J lost 7, with 16 bases in between. The CDR3 has 13 amino acids. CDR1 is SGHVS and CDR2 is FQNEAQ in the germline V gene. The CDR3 loop reads CASRMRGGGEQYF. The CDR3, as DNA: TGTGCCAGCAGGATGCGGGGCGGAGGTGAGCAGTACTTC.

The rearrangement uses TRBV11-2 and TRBJ2-7, with D possibly matching TRBD2 (6 bases). CDR1 SGHAT and CDR2 FQNNGV come from the germline V gene. The V gene lost 5 bases and the J gene lost 3 bases, with 11 bases spanning the gap. The CDR3 spans 13 residues. This chain's CDR3 is CASSQRGSYEQYF. In DNA form, the CDR3 reads TGTGCCAGCAGCCAACGGGGGAGCTACGAGCAGTACTTC.

The rearrangement uses TRBV28 and TRBJ2-1; D is possibly TRBD1 (6 bases). Per the germline V gene, CDR1 is MDHEN and CDR2 is SYDVKM. V lost 3 bases and J 5 bases, leaving 17 bases between the germline ends. CDR3 length: 16 amino acids. The CDR3 spells CASSLVQGRWDNEQFF. As DNA, the CDR3 is TGTGCCAGCAGTTTGGTACAGGGTCGGTGGGACAATGAGCAGTTCTTC.

The rearrangement links TRBV27 to TRBJ2-5, with 11 nucleotides matching TRBD2. CDR1 is MNHEY, CDR2 SMNVEV, per germline (reference sequence). Unmatched junction bases numbered 9, after V lost 7 bases and J lost 5 bases. The length of the CDR3 is 15 residues. The DNA for the CDR3 is TGTGCCAGCATGCGGGGACTAGCGGCGAGGGAGACCCAGTACTTC. Amino acid sequence: CASMRGLAARETQYF.

This clone was counted between two and nine times. The chain recombines TRBV9 with TRBJ2-3; TRBD2 agrees at 10 bases. The ends lost 0 bases at V and 3 bases at J; junction bases unmatched: 4. Looked up from germline, CDR1 is SGDLS and CDR2 is YYNGEE. The CDR3 loop spans 16 amino acids. The CDR3 region is CASSVAPGLATDTQYF. DNA of the CDR3: TGTGCCAGCAGCGTAGCTCCGGGACTAGCGACAGATACGCAGTATTTT.

CDR3 in amino acids: CASGTGQGGNIQYF. Written as DNA, the CDR3 is TGTGCTAGTGGTACAGGACAGGGGGGCAACATTCAGTACTTC. The chain has TRBV12-5 and TRBJ2-4, with TRBD1 matching over 10 bases. CDR1 is LGHNT, CDR2 FRNRAP, per germline. The trim removed 5 bases at V and 7 bases at J, leaving 5 bases unmatched. This CDR3 contains 14 residues.

In this sample, this clone turned up a few times. This chain joins TRBV19 and TRBJ1-6; D remains unclear. Deletions cut 5 bases from V and 9 bases from J, with 11 bases between. The CDR3 is 13 residues long. Germline assignment: CDR1 LNHDA and CDR2 SQIVND (reference sequence). As DNA, the CDR3 is TGTGCCAGTAGTCCAACCGGGGTTTCACCCCTCCACTTT. Translated: CASSPTGVSPLHF. The variable domain in full, with the rest retrieved from reference TRBV19 and TRBJ1-6, is DGGITQSPKYLFRKEGQNVTLSCEQNLNHDAMYWYRQDPGQGLRLIYYSQIVNDFQKGDIAEGYSVSREKKESFPLTVTSAQKNPTAFYLCASSPTGVSPLHFGNGTRLTVT.

This clone has just a few counts. The chain combines TRBV5-1 with TRBJ1-1; perhaps TRBD1 as D (5 bases). The ends were cut back, 4 bases at V and 0 bases at J, with 10 bases in the middle. From germline, CDR1 is SGHRS and CDR2 YFSETQ. This CDR3 spans 14 amino acids. The CDR3 nucleotides are TGCGCCAGCAGCCAAGACAGCATGAACACTGAAGCTTTCTTT. This translates into CASSQDSMNTEAFF.

The V call is TRBV15, the J call TRBJ1-6; no reliable D call. V gave up 0 bases and J gave up 9 bases, with 15 bases separating them. The CDR3 covers 16 residues. The V gene's germline CDR1 is LNHNV and CDR2 YYDKDF (reference sequence). CDR3 DNA: TGTGCCACCAGCAGAGATGGGCGGGTAGGGATTTCACCCCTCCACTTT. Encoded protein: CATSRDGRVGISPLHF.

The chain uses TRBV15 and TRBJ1-5, with 9 bases that match TRBD1. Trimming at V came to 1 base and at J to 6 bases, leaving 4 bases not matched to a gene. Germline CDR1 reads LNHNV; CDR2 reads YYDKDF (reference sequence). CDR3 length: 15 amino acids. CDR3 nucleotides: TGTGCCACCAGCAGAGGGGGACAGGGTGTTCAGCCCCAGCATTTT. Translation: CATSRGGQGVQPQHF.

The chain joins TRBV29-1 to TRBJ2-7, with D maybe TRBD1 (5 bases). Germline CDR1 reads SQVTM; CDR2 reads ANQGSEA. The CDR3 contains 14 residues. V lost 6 bases to trimming and J lost 0 bases, with 15 bases between them. CDR3 region: CSVRQRLSSYEQYF. The CDR3 region has the DNA TGCAGCGTCAGACAGCGTTTGAGCTCCTACGAGCAGTACTTC.

The chain recombines TRBV27 with TRBJ1-1; no reliable D call. This CDR3 has 13 residues. The ends were cut back, 2 bases at V and 5 bases at J, with 9 bases in the middle. In germline, CDR1 is MNHEY, CDR2 SMNVEV (reference sequence). CDR3 loop: CASSLLLATEAFF. In DNA form, the CDR3 reads TGTGCCAGCAGTTTACTCCTGGCGACTGAAGCTTTCTTT.

The CDR3 bases are TGTGCCAGCAGCCCATGGACAGGGGCCTACGAGCAGTACTTC. Translated: CASSPWTGAYEQYF. This chain uses TRBV7-9 with TRBJ2-7; TRBD1 aligns across 9 bases. CDR1 is SEHNR, CDR2 FQNEAQ, per germline (reference sequence). CDR3 length equals 14 residues. Germline trimming cut 5 bases from V and 2 bases from J; bases unmatched to any gene: 4.

The chain recombines TRBV27 with TRBJ1-4; maybe TRBD1 (6 bases). The germline CDR1 and CDR2 sequences are MNHEY and SMNVEV (reference sequence). Trimming left V 2 bases short and J 8 bases short, with 21 bases between. The CDR3 spans 17 residues. The CDR3 sequence is CASSLTPPRWTDEKLFF. The CDR3 DNA sequence: TGTGCCAGCAGTTTAACCCCCCCGCGATGGACAGACGAAAAACTGTTTTTT.

The chain uses TRBV29-1 and TRBJ1-1; 7 bases are a match to TRBD1. Losses at the gene ends were 2 bases for V and 5 bases for J; bases not matched to a gene: 8. CDR1 is SQVTM, CDR2 ANQGSEA, per germline. This CDR3 region has 14 residues. Here the CDR3 DNA reads TGCAGCGTTGAAAGCCAGGGGGTTGGGACTGAAGCTTTCTTT. The encoded protein is CSVESQGVGTEAFF.

The chain recombines TRBV18 with TRBJ1-1; no clear D. The CDR3 extends over 14 amino acids. With 4 bases removed from V and 0 bases from J, the gap between germline ends came to 9 bases. Germline V lookup: CDR1 KGHSH, CDR2 LQKENI. The CDR3 sequence is CASSQTWVNTEAFF. As DNA, the CDR3 is TGTGCCAGCTCACAGACGTGGGTGAACACTGAAGCTTTCTTT.

The genes are TRBV25-1 and TRBJ1-2, with 9 positions matching TRBD1. The CDR3 is 17 residues long. Germline CDR1 reads MGHDK; CDR2 reads SYGVNS. The trim removed 0 bases at V and 5 bases at J, leaving 10 bases unmatched. The CDR3 region is CASSEYGFGTGPYGYTF. For the CDR3, the DNA is TGTGCCAGCAGTGAATACGGTTTCGGGACAGGGCCTTATGGCTACACCTTC.

The chain recombines TRBV4-3 with TRBJ2-1; no clear D gene. Deletions cut 1 base from V and 1 base from J, with 11 bases between. Looked up from germline, CDR1 is LGHNA and CDR2 is YSLEER. The CDR3 has 16 residues. The DNA for the CDR3 is TGCGCCAGCAGCCAAGCCCTGGACCTTTCCTACAATGAGCAGTTCTTC. This encodes CASSQALDLSYNEQFF.

The rearrangement joins TRBV5-4 to TRBJ2-7; D perhaps matches TRBD1 (6 bases). Trimming took 5 bases from V and 3 from J, leaving 24 bases between them. The CDR3 sequence is 17 residues long. CDR1 and CDR2 (germline): SGHNT, YYREEE (reference sequence). Written as DNA, the CDR3 is TGTGCCAGCAGAAGATGGGCCACCCAGGGGATTGTCTACGAGCAGTACTTC. It encodes CASRRWATQGIVYEQYF. Complete variable domain (other parts from reference TRBV5-4 and TRBJ2-7): ETGVTQSPTHLIKTRGQQVTLRCSSQSGHNTVSWYQQALGQGPQFIFQYYREEENGRGNFPPRFSGLQFPNYSSELNVNALELDDSALYLCASRRWATQGIVYEQYFGPGTRLTVT.

This clone occurred a few times. The CDR3 coding sequence is TGTGCCAGCCGGCTCGGCGGGGGGCCTGAAAAACTGTTTTTT. Translating gives CASRLGGGPEKLFF. The rearrangement links TRBV19 to TRBJ1-4, with a tentative D call TRBD1 (6 bases). V lost 9 bases to trimming and J lost 7 bases, with 18 bases between them. The CDR3 spans 14 residues. Per the germline V gene, CDR1 is LNHDA and CDR2 is SQIVND (reference sequence).

The chain links TRBV28 to TRBJ2-7; D gene uncertain. Germline-derived CDR1 and CDR2 are MDHEN and SYDVKM. Deletions cut 8 bases from V and 2 bases from J, with 16 bases between. This CDR3 is 14 amino acids long. The CDR3 spells CASLPGTVPYEQYF. The CDR3 nucleotides are TGTGCCAGCCTCCCCGGAACCGTACCCTACGAGCAGTACTTC.